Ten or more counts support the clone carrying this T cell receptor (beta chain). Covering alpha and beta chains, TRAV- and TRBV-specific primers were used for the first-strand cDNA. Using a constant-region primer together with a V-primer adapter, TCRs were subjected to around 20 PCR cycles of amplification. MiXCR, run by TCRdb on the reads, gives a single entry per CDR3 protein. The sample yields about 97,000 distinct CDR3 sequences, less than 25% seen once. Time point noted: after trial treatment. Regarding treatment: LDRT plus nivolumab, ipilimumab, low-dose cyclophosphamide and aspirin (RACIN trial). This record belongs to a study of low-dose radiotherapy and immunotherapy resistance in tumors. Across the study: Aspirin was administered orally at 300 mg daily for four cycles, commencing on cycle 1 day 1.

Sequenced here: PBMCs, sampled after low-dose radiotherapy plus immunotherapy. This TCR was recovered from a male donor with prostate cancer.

CDR3 DNA: TGTGCCAGCAGTGAGACAGACTACGAGCAGTACTTC. It is translated as CASSETDYEQYF. The V and J genes are TRBV12-3 or TRBV12-4 and TRBJ2-7; D possibly corresponds to TRBD1 (5 bases). The CDR3 length is 12 residues. Trimming left V 5 bases short and J 3 bases short, with 8 bases between.